The source of this TCR beta chain is a study of long-term antiretroviral therapy in people with HIV. Notes on the study in general: Increased diversity was seen after ART, yet it remained lower than in transplant donor controls.

The CDR3 spans 18 residues. Germline CDR1 reads MNHEY; CDR2 reads SMNVEV (reference sequence). Deletions cut 3 bases from V and 3 bases from J, with 20 bases between. They ran version v3.0 of the immunoSEQ assay at survey level. Assay: immunoSEQ multiplex PCR; the TCRdb copy retains only in-frame clones and omits some. The sample consists of 15,000 to 20,000 clones, roughly 91% of them appearing once. Comment on this clone: What it recognizes is unknown.

This TCR was recovered from a man in his sixties with HIV. Sequencing used unsorted PBMCs, obtained 0.3 years after starting antiretroviral therapy. The chain combines TRBV27 with TRBJ1-4; D is ambiguous. CDR3 in amino acids: CASSFHLLATESNEKLFF. The CDR3 coding sequence is TGTGCCAGCAGTTTTCATTTATTGGCAACAGAGTCTAATGAAAAACTGTTTTTT.